This T cell receptor beta chain was observed in a study of OX40 agonist ivuxolimab in advanced cancers. Study findings and constraints: CD8+ T cells averaged more expanded clones than CD4+. Researchers did not establish what antigens the expanded peripheral T cells target. Normalized expansion of T-cell clones was also low for some nonresponders.

Assay: immunoSEQ multiplex PCR; the TCRdb copy retains only in-frame clones and omits some. The sample yields about 12,000 clones, about 80% seen once. This CDR3 is built from 15 residues. After removal of 2 bases from V and 2 bases from J, the junction contained 3 bases not matched to a gene. Germline CDR1 is MRHNA and CDR2 is SNTAGT. On this clone itself: Its antigen is still unknown.

Sequencing used CD4+ or CD8+ T cells sorted from blood, obtained in a trial of the OX40 agonist ivuxolimab. The receptor was derived from an adult with an advanced solid tumor such as melanoma, head and neck, liver or kidney cancer. The J gene is TRBJ2-5, the V gene TRBV6-4; 9 nucleotides match TRBD2. This CDR3 is CASSDQAGGQETQYF. DNA for the CDR3: TGTGCCAGCAGTGACCAGGCGGGGGGGCAAGAGACCCAGTACTTC.